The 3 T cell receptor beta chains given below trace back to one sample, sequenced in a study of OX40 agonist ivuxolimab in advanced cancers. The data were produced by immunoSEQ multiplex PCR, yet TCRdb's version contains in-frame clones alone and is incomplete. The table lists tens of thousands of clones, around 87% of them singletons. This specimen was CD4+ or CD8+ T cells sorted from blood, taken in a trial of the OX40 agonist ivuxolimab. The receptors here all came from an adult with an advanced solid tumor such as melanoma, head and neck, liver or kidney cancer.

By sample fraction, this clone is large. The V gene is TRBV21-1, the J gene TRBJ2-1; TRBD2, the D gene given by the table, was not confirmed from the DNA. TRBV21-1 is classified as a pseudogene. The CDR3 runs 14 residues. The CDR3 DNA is TGTGCCAGCAGCAAAGCGGAACTATACAATGAGCAGTTCTTC. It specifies CASSKAELYNEQFF.

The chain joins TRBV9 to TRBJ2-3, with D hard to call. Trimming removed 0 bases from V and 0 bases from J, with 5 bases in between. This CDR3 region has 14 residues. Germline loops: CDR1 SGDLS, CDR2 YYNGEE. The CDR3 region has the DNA TGTGCCAGCAGCGTAGCGGCGAGCACAGATACGCAGTATTTT. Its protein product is CASSVAASTDTQYF.

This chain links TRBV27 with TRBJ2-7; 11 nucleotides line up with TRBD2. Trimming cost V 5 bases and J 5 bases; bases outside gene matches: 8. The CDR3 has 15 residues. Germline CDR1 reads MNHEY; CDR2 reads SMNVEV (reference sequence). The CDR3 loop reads CASSPKTSGIDEQYF. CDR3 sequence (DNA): TGTGCCAGCAGTCCGAAGACTAGCGGGATAGACGAGCAGTACTTC.